One sample yielded the 25 T cell receptor beta chains listed below, sequenced in a study of blood T cell repertoires in COVID-19 (TCRdb year 2020). Libraries were built with the immunoSEQ multiplex PCR assay. TCRdb carries this immuneACCESS record with in-frame sequences only. Its versions omit some clonotypes, under half of them owing to an unresolved V gene in the studies checked, with the rest unexplained. For this sample there are 200,000 to 250,000 clones; roughly 90% appear just once. The biggest ten clones account for 2% to 2.5% of the sample. Sequencing was done on a sample of peripheral blood. The receptors were gathered from a man aged 25-40 years who had recovered from COVID-19.

CDR3 nucleotide sequence: TGTGCCACCTGGGAGGGGACAGGGCTTAAAGACATTCAGTACTTC. This gives the protein CATWEGTGLKDIQYF. This chain connects TRBV19 to TRBJ2-4; TRBD1 agrees at 9 bases. The V and J ends lost 10 bases and 8 bases, in that order; junction bases with no gene match: 15. The length of the CDR3 is 15 residues. In germline, CDR1 is LNHDA, CDR2 SQIVND (reference sequence). The variable domain in full, completed from reference TRBV19 and TRBJ2-4, reads DGGITQSPKYLFRKEGQNVTLSCEQNLNHDAMYWYRQDPGQGLRLIYYSQIVNDFQKGDIAEGYSVSREKKESFPLTVTSAQKNPTAFYLCATWEGTGLKDIQYFGAGTRLSVL.

The rearrangement links TRBV4-2 to TRBJ1-3, with D unclear. The germline V gene has CDR1 LGHNA and CDR2 YNFKEQ. This CDR3 region has 16 residues. Between the trimmed V and J ends, which lost 4 bases and 2 bases, there was a span of 15 bases. In DNA, the CDR3 is TGTGCCAGCAGCCCCAAGAATGAGCGGGCTGGAAACACCATATATTTT. Amino acids: CASSPKNERAGNTIYF.

The chain is built from TRBV30 and TRBJ1-1, with D perhaps TRBD1 (6 bases). The CDR3 spans 13 residues. Germline V gene sequence: CDR1 GTSNPN, CDR2 SVGIG (reference sequence). V was pared by 5 bases and J by 8 bases, with 18 bases between. CDR3 nucleotide sequence: TGTGCCTGGGAGTGGGGCCAGGGGATCGAAGCTTTCTTT. Protein sequence: CAWEWGQGIEAFF. Variable domain in full (rest from reference TRBV30 and TRBJ1-1): SQTIHQWPATLVQPVGSPLSLECTVEGTSNPNLYWYRQAAGRGLQLLFYSVGIGQISSEVPQNLSASRPQDRQFILSSKKLLLSDSGFYLCAWEWGQGIEAFFGQGTRLTVV.

The chain combines TRBV25-1 with TRBJ1-5; tentatively, D is TRBD1 (6 bases). The CDR3 contains 14 residues. Germline V gene data show CDR1 as MGHDK and CDR2 as SYGVNS. The germline V and J ends were trimmed by 8 bases and 2 bases, with 13 bases remaining between them. CDR3 sequence (DNA): TGTGCCAGCCAGACAGGTTCGGGCAATCAGCCCCAGCATTTT. Encoded protein: CASQTGSGNQPQHF.

V and J are TRBV11-2 and TRBJ2-1; D unresolved. The CDR3 spans 14 residues. V was cut by 0 bases and J by 4 bases, with 7 bases left in between. The germline CDR1 and CDR2 sequences are SGHAT and FQNNGV. The CDR3, as DNA: TGTGCCAGCAGCTTAGATGGGCCATACAATGAGCAGTTCTTC. Its protein is CASSLDGPYNEQFF.

This sequence joins TRBV7-8 and TRBJ1-3; a possible D gene is TRBD1 (5 bases). The CDR3 has 18 residues. CDR1 is SGHVS and CDR2 is FQNEAQ in the germline V gene. The V gene lost 5 bases and the J gene lost 0 bases, with 20 bases spanning the gap. The CDR3 DNA sequence: TGTGCCAGCAGCCGACCCATTCAGGGACTGTCCTCTGGAAACACCATATATTTT. Translating it yields CASSRPIQGLSSGNTIYF.

This clone has a single count. This chain joins TRBV6-4 and TRBJ1-1; 7 bases are shared with TRBD1. Germline CDR1 and CDR2: MRHNA and SNTAGT. The CDR3 length is 12 residues. V lost 4 bases to trimming and J lost 11 bases; unmatched junction nucleotides: 7. The CDR3 DNA reads TGTGCCAGCAGTGGGCTTGAGGGGGCGGCTTTCTTT. The encoded protein is CASSGLEGAAFF.

This chain links TRBV10-3 with TRBJ1-1; 7 nucleotides align to TRBD1. CDR1 is ENHRY and CDR2 is SYGVKD in the germline V gene. The CDR3 is made up of 13 amino acids. After removal of 5 bases from V and 3 bases from J, the junction contained 3 bases not matched to a gene. Written as DNA, the CDR3 is TGTGCCATCAGTTCCCAGGGGGACACTGAAGCTTTCTTT. It codes for CAISSQGDTEAFF.

The chain combines TRBV6-5 with TRBJ1-5; D not certain. V shed 8 bases and J shed 3 bases, with 14 bases lying between them. Germline CDR1 reads MNHEY; CDR2 reads SVGAGI. CDR3 length equals 14 residues. CDR3 sequence reads: CASLPQANNQPQHF. The CDR3 coding sequence is TGTGCCAGCCTCCCGCAGGCTAACAATCAGCCCCAGCATTTT.

The rearrangement uses TRBV6-5 and TRBJ2-3; D possibly corresponds to TRBD1 (5 bases). This CDR3 comprises 14 residues. Germline V CDR1 and CDR2: MNHEY, SVGAGI. Trimming left V 6 bases short and J 7 bases short, with 17 bases between. CDR3 sequence: CASSKGSDSNTQYF. DNA of the CDR3: TGTGCCAGCAGCAAGGGGTCTGATAGTAATACGCAGTATTTT.

J is TRBJ2-7 and V is TRBV27, with D hard to call. Germline CDR1 is MNHEY and CDR2 is SMNVEV (reference sequence). The CDR3 sequence is 12 residues long. V dropped 4 bases and J dropped 6 bases, with 10 bases sitting between them. CDR3 coding DNA: TGTGCCAGCAGTTATATACGCAGCGAGCAGTACTTC. Its translation: CASSYIRSEQYF.

The chain carries TRBV30 and TRBJ1-4; D gene unclear. In germline, CDR1 is GTSNPN, CDR2 SVGIG (reference sequence). V was clipped by 0 bases and J by 4 bases, with 6 bases between them. The CDR3 runs 13 residues. CDR3 loop: CAWSVRYNEKLFF. CDR3 DNA: TGTGCCTGGAGTGTCCGGTATAATGAAAAACTGTTTTTT.

A single count supports this clone. The V gene is TRBV24-1, the J gene TRBJ1-2; D is unresolved. Germline V gene data show CDR1 as KGHDR and CDR2 as SFDVKD. This CDR3 comprises 14 residues. Trimming shortened V by 3 bases and J by 6 bases, and 13 bases separated the two germline ends. In nucleotides, the CDR3 is TGTGCCACCAGTGATCCCGCGAGGGTGCATGGCTACACCTTC. Amino acids: CATSDPARVHGYTF.

The gene calls are TRBV2 and TRBJ1-1, with unresolved D. The CDR3 has 15 amino acids. Germline V CDR1 and CDR2: SNHLY, FYNNEI. Deletions cut 10 bases from V and 3 bases from J, with 21 bases between. The CDR3 DNA sequence: TGTGCCACTCTCCGTTCCCGGAGGTGGGACACTGAAGCTTTCTTT. Its translation is CATLRSRRWDTEAFF.

The CDR3 DNA reads as TGTGCCAGCAGCTTGTTAGCGGGGACTAGCACAGATACGCAGTATTTT. Amino acid sequence: CASSLLAGTSTDTQYF. The rearrangement joins TRBV7-2 to TRBJ2-3; 8 bases agree with TRBD2. Germline lookup yields CDR1 SGHTA and CDR2 FQGNSA. With 3 bases clipped from V and 0 bases from J, the junction kept 5 bases outside the gene matches. The CDR3 runs to 16 residues.

This sequence joins TRBV27 and TRBJ2-7; D is uncertain. V was shortened by 1 base and J by 3 bases, with 10 bases between the two germline ends. The CDR3 loop spans 14 amino acids. CDR1 MNHEY and CDR2 SMNVEV come from the germline V gene (reference sequence). CDR3 amino acids: CASSLLPGLYEQYF. CDR3 in DNA: TGTGCCAGCAGTTTATTGCCAGGTCTCTACGAGCAGTACTTC.

This clone was picked up a small number of times. The genes are TRBV11-2 and TRBJ1-5, with 9 nucleotides matching TRBD1. The V gene end was trimmed by 5 bases and the J gene end by 9 bases; junction bases not matched to a gene: 5. In germline, CDR1 is SGHAT, CDR2 FQNNGV. The CDR3 has 13 residues. The CDR3 here is CASSAGQGLPQHF. CDR3 sequence (DNA): TGTGCCAGCAGCGCCGGACAGGGGTTGCCCCAGCATTTT.

The chain links TRBV4-3 to TRBJ2-2; TRBD2 matches at 11 bases. Losses at the gene ends were 4 bases for V and 5 bases for J; bases not matched to a gene: 12. The CDR3 has 18 residues. Germline V CDR1 and CDR2: LGHNA, YSLEER. The CDR3 here is CASSPQPLRLAGTGELFF. The CDR3 DNA reads as TGCGCCAGCAGCCCCCAGCCCCTTCGACTAGCGGGGACCGGGGAGCTGTTTTTT.

The chain recombines TRBV7-2 with TRBJ1-5; 7 positions match TRBD1. Germline V gene data show CDR1 as SGHTA and CDR2 as FQGNSA. This CDR3 is built from 16 residues. V lost 0 bases and J lost 2; bases outside the gene matches: 4. The CDR3 region is CASSLAATGRNQPQHF. The DNA for the CDR3 is TGTGCCAGCAGCTTAGCCGCGACAGGGCGCAATCAGCCCCAGCATTTT.

The chain couples TRBV3-1 (or the pseudogene TRBV3-2) to TRBJ1-4, with a possible D match to TRBD1 (6 bases). CDR3 length equals 15 residues. Per germline, CDR1 LGHDT and CDR2 YNNKEL (reference sequence). V was cut by 4 bases and J by 7 bases, with 16 bases left in between. This CDR3 reads CASSPVGTGTEKLFF. In DNA, the CDR3 is TGTGCCAGCAGCCCCGTGGGTACAGGGACTGAAAAACTGTTTTTT.

The chain links TRBV21-1 to TRBJ2-1; the table's D call of TRBD2 was not tested on the DNA. TRBV21-1 is labeled a pseudogene. The CDR3 sequence is 16 residues long. CDR3: CASSLQWGGLQCGQFF. CDR3 DNA: TGTGCCAGCAGCTTGCAGTGGGGGGGTCTACAATGCGGGCAGTTCTTC.

This clone is a singleton in its sample. V gene TRBV11-2 combines with J gene TRBJ1-3; no clear D. Germline lookup yields CDR1 SGHAT and CDR2 FQNNGV. CDR3 size: 13 residues. V gave up 2 bases and J gave up 4 bases, with 6 bases separating them. The CDR3: CASSLTLGNTIYF. CDR3 coding DNA: TGTGCCAGCAGCTTAACCCTAGGAAACACCATATATTTT.

The rearrangement links TRBV6-4 to TRBJ1-2, with a weak D call TRBD1 (6 bases). This CDR3 contains 13 residues. The V gene's germline CDR1 is MRHNA and CDR2 SNTAGT. The germline V and J ends were trimmed by 5 bases and 4 bases, with 11 bases remaining between them. CDR3 residues: CASSRDTLYGYTF. DNA of the CDR3: TGTGCCAGCAGTAGGGACACCCTCTATGGCTACACCTTC.

This chain joins TRBV9 and TRBJ1-2, with TRBD1 matching 12 bases. Germline lookup yields CDR1 SGDLS and CDR2 YYNGEE. The CDR3 covers 16 residues. After removal of 4 bases from V and 7 bases from J, the junction contained 11 bases not matched to a gene. The CDR3 sequence is CASSPLAGTGGFGYTF. The CDR3 DNA reads TGTGCCAGCAGCCCCCTTGCGGGGACAGGGGGCTTTGGCTACACCTTC.

The J gene is TRBJ1-3, the V gene TRBV11-1; D is possibly TRBD1 (5 bases). Germline CDR1 and CDR2: SGHAT and FQDESV (reference sequence). The CDR3 sequence is 14 residues long. Between the trimmed V and J ends, which lost 8 bases and 4 bases, there was a span of 15 bases. In nucleotides, the CDR3 is TGTGCCAGCGCCTCAGGACAACCCGGAAACACCATATATTTT. This sequence encodes CASASGQPGNTIYF.